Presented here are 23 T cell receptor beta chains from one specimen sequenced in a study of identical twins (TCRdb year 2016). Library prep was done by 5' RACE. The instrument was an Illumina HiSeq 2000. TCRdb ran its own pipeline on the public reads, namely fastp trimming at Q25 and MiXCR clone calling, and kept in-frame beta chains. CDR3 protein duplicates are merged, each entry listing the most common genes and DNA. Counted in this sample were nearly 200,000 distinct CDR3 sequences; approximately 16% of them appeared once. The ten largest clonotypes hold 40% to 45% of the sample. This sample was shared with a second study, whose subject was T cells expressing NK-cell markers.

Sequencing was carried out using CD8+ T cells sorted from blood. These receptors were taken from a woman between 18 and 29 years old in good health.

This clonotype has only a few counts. The CDR3 is CSAFRDREQFF. Written as DNA, the CDR3 is TGCAGTGCTTTTCGGGACCGAGAGCAGTTCTTC. The chain is built from TRBV20-1 and TRBJ2-1; either TRBD1 or TRBD2 may supply D (5 bases each). The length of the CDR3 is 11 residues. Trimming took off 5 bases at V and 10 bases at J, with 12 bases between the two ends. Germline CDR1 reads DFQATT; CDR2 reads SNEGSKA (reference sequence).

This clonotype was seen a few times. CDR3 bases: TGTGCCAGCGGTGGCAGGGGAGATGGCTACACCTTC. Amino acids: CASGGRGDGYTF. This chain joins TRBV12-3 or TRBV12-4 and TRBJ1-2; possible D gene TRBD1, 6 bases. V was pared by 8 bases and J by 6 bases, with 13 bases between. The CDR3 length is 12 residues.

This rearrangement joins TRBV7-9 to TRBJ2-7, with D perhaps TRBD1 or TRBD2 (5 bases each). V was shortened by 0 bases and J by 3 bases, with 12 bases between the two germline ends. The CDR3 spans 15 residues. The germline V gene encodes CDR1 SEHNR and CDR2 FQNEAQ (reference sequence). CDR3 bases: TGTGCCAGCAGCTTAGCTGTGGGACGTATCTACGAGCAGTACTTC. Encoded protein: CASSLAVGRIYEQYF.

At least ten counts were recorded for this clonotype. Written as DNA, the CDR3 is TGCAGCGTTGAAGTAAGCCGCTACGAGCAGTACTTC. Its translation: CSVEVSRYEQYF. This chain connects TRBV29-1 to TRBJ2-7; no clear D. Germline loops: CDR1 SQVTM, CDR2 ANQGSEA. The CDR3 loop spans 12 amino acids. V lost 1 base and J lost 3, with 7 bases in between.

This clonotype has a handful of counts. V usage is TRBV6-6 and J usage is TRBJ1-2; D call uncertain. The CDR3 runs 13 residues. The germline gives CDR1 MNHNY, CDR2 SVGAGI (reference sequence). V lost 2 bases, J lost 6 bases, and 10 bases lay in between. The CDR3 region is CASSYIGAHGYTF. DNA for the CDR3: TGTGCCAGCAGTTACATAGGAGCCCATGGCTACACCTTC.

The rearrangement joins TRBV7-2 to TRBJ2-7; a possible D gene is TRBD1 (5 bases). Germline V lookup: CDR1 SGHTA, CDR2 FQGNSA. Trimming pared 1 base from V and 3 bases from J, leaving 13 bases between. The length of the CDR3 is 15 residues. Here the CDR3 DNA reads TGTGCCAGCAGCTTAGTAAGGGGCACCGTCTACGAGCAGTACTTC. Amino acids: CASSLVRGTVYEQYF.

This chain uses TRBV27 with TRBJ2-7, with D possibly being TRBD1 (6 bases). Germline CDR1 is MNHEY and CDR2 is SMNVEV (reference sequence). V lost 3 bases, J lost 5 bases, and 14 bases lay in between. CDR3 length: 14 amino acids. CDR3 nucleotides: TGTGCCAGCAGTTTCCTACAGGGCCCCCACGAGCAGTACTTC. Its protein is CASSFLQGPHEQYF.

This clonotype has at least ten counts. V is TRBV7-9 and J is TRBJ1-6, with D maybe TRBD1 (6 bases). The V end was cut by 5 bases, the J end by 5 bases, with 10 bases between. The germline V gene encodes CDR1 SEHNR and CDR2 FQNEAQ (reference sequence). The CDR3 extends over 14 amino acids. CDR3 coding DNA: TGTGCCAGCAGCAGAAGACAGGATAATTCACCCCTCCACTTT. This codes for CASSRRQDNSPLHF.

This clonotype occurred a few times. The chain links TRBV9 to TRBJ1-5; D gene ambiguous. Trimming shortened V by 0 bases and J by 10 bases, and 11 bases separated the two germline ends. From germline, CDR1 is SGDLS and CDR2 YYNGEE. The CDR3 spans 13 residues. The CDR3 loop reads CASSVGVRQPQHF. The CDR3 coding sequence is TGTGCCAGCAGCGTAGGGGTAAGGCAACCCCAGCATTTT.

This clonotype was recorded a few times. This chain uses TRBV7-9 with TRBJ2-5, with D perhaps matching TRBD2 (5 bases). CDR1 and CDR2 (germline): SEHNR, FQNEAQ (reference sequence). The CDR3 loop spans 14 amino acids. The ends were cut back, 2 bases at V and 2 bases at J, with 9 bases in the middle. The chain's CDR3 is CASSLKKRQETQYF. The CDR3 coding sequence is TGTGCCAGCAGCTTAAAAAAGCGGCAAGAGACCCAGTACTTC.

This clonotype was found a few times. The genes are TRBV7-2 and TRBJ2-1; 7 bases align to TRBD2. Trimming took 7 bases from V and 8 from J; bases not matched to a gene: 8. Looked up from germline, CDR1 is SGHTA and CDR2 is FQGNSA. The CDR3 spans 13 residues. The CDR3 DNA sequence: TGTGCCAGCATCATGACTAGCTTGCATGAGCAGTTCTTC. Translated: CASIMTSLHEQFF. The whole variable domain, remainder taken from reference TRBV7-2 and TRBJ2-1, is GAGVSQSPSNKVTEKGKDVELRCDPISGHTALYWYRQSLGQGLEFLIYFQGNSAPDKSGLPSDRFSAERTGGSVSTLTIQRTQQEDSAVYLCASIMTSLHEQFFGPGTRLTVL.

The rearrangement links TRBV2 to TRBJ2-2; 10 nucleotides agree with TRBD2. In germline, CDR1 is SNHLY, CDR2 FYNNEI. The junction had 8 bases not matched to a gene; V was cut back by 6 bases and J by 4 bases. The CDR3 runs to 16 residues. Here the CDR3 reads CASRRVSGGFTGELFF. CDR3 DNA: TGTGCCAGCAGAAGGGTTAGCGGGGGGTTCACCGGGGAGCTGTTTTTT.

The CDR3 DNA reads as TGTGCCAGCAGCTCCTCGCCCGGGACTAGCGGGGGGTTACTCAATGAGCAGTTCTTC. Translated: CASSSSPGTSGGLLNEQFF. This sequence joins TRBV7-3 and TRBJ2-1; 15 bases line up with TRBD2. The V segment lost 4 bases and the J segment 6 bases; nucleotides outside the gene matches: 13. Germline V CDR1 and CDR2: SGHTA, FQGTGA. The CDR3 is 19 residues long.

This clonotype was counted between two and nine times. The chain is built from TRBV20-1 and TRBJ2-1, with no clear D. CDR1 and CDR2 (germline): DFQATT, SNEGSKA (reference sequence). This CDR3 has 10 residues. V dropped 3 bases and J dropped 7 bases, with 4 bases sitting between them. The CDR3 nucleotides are TGCAGTGCTAGTGTTAATGAGCAGTTCTTC. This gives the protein CSASVNEQFF.

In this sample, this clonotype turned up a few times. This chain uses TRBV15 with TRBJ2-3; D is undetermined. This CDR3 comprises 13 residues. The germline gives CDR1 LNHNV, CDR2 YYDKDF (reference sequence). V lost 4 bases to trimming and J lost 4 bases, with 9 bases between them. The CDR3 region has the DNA TGTGCCACCAGCAACGCCAACCCAGATACGCAGTATTTT. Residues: CATSNANPDTQYF.

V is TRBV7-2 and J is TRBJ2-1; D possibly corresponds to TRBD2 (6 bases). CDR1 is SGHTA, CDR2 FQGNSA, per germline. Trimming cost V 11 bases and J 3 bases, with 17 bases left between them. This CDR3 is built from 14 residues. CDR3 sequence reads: CAGHGRGLYNEQFF. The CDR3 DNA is TGTGCCGGCCATGGGCGGGGACTCTACAATGAGCAGTTCTTC.

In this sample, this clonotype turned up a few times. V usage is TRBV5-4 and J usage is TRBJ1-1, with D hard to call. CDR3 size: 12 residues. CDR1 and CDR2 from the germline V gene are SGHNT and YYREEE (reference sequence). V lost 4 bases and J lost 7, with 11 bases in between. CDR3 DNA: TGTGCCAGCAGCCACGACACCTTTGAAGCTTTCTTT. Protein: CASSHDTFEAFF.

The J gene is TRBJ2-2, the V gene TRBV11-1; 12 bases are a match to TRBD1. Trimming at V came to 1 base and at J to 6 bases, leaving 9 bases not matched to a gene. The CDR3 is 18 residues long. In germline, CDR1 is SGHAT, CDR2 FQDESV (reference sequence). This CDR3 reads CASSLDSPGQGAPGELFF. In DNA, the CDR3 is TGTGCCAGCAGCTTAGACTCCCCGGGACAGGGGGCCCCCGGGGAGCTGTTTTTT.

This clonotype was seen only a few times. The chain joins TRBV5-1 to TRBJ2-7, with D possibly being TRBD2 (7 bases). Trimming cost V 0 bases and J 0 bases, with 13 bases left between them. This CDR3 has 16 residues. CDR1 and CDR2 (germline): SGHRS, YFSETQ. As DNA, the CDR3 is TGCGCCAGCAGCTTGGGGGGGGGGCAGACCTCCTACGAGCAGTACTTC. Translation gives CASSLGGGQTSYEQYF.

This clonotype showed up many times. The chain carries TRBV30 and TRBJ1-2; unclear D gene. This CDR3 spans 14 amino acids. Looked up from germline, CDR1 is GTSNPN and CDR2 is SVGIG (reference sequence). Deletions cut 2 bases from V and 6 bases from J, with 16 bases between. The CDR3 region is CAWSPKRESHGYTF. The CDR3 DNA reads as TGTGCCTGGAGTCCCAAAAGGGAGTCCCATGGCTACACCTTC.

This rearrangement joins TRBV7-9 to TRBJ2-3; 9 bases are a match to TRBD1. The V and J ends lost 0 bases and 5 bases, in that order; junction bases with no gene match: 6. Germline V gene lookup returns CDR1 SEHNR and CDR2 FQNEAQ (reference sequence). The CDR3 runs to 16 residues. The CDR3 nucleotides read TGTGCCAGCAGCTTAGCCGGGACAGGGCAGGGAGATACGCAGTATTTT. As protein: CASSLAGTGQGDTQYF.

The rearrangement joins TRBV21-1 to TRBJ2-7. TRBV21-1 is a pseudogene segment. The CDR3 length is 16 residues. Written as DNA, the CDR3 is TGTGCCAGCAGCAAATTAAGAGTCGGCACCAGTTACGAGCAGTACTTC. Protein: CASSKLRVGTSYEQYF.

The CDR3 loop is CASTDGANVLTF. CDR3 coding DNA: TGTGCCAGCACTGATGGGGCCAACGTCCTGACTTTC. The chain joins TRBV6-5 to TRBJ2-6; D ambiguous. V was clipped by 7 bases and J by 3 bases, with 4 bases between them. The CDR3 has 12 amino acids. Per germline, CDR1 MNHEY and CDR2 SVGAGI.